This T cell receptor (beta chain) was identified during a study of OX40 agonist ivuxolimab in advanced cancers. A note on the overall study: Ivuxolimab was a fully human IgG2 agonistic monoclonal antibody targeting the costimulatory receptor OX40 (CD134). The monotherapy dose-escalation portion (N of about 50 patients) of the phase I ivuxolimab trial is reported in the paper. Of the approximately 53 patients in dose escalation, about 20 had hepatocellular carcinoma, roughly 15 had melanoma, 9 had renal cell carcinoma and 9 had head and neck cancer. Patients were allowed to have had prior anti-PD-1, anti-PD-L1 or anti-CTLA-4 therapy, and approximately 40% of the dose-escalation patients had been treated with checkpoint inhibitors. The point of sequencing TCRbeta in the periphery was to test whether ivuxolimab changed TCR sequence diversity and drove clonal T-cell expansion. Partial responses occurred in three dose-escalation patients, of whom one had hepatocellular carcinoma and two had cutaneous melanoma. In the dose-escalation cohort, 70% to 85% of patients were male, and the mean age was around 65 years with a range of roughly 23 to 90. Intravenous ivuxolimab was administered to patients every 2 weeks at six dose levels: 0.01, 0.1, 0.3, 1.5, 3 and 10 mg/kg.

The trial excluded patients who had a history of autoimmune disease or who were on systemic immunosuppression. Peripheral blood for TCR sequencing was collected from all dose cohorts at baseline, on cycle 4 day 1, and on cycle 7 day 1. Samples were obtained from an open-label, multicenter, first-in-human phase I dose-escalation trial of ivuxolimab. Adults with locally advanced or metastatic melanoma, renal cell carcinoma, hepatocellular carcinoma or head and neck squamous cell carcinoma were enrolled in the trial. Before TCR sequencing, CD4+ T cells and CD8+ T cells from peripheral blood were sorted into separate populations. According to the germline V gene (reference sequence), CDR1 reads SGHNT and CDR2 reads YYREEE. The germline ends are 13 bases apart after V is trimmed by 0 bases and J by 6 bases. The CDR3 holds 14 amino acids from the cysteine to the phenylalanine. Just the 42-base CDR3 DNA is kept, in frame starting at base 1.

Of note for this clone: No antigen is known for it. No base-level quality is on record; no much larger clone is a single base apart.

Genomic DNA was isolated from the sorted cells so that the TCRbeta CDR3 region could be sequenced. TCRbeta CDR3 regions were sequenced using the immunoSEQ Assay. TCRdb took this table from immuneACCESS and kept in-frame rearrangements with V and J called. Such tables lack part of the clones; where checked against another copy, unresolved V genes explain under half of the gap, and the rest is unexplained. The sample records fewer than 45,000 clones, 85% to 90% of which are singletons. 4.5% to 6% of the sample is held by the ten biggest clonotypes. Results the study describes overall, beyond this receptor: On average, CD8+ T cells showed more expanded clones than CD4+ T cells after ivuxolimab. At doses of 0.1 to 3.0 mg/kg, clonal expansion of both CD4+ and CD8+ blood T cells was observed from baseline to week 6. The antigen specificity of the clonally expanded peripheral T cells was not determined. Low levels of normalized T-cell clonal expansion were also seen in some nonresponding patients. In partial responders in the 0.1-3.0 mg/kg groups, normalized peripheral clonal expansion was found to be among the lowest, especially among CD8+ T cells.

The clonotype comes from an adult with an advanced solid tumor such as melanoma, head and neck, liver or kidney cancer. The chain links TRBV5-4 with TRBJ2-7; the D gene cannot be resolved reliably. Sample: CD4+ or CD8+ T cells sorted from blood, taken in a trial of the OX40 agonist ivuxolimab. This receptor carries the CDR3 CASSLVRDPGEQYF. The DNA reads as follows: TGTGCCAGCAGCTTGGTTAGAGACCCGGGCGAGCAGTACTTC.